Below, 12 T cell receptor beta chains from the same sample are listed, as sequenced in a study of post-analysis software for immune sequencing data. Broader study findings: TRBV5-6, TRBV5-1 and TRBV20-1 were among five TRBV segments more frequent in patients than controls.

Antigen specificity for these receptors is unknown. The library was made from cDNA and included unique molecular identifiers. TCRdb reanalysed the PCR reads using MiXCR and keeps one entry per CDR3 protein. The sample consists of about 800,000 distinct CDR3 sequences, 30% of them appearing once. Sequencing input: blood. Every receptor here comes from a girl between 5 and 17 years old with multiple sclerosis.

As for this clonotype: A read error may produce the germline difference seen at one junction end. The genes are TRBV15 and TRBJ2-3; D is possibly TRBD2 (7 bases). Germline V gene lookup returns CDR1 LNHNV and CDR2 YYDKDF (reference sequence). This CDR3 contains 13 residues. The CDR3 protein is CATTGPGGDTQYF. In nucleotides, the CDR3 is TGCGCCACAACAGGGCCGGGAGGAGATACGCAGTATTTT.

This rearrangement joins TRBV9 to TRBJ1-2; a weak D match, TRBD1 (6 bases). Germline CDR1 reads SGDLS; CDR2 reads YYNGEE. V was trimmed by 4 bases and J by 5 bases, leaving 18 bases between them. This CDR3 region has 15 residues. CDR3 amino acids: CASSRPGGAPYGYTF. Here the CDR3 DNA reads TGTGCCAGCAGCCGGCCCGGGGGGGCCCCGTATGGCTACACCTTC.

This clonotype was observed a handful of times. CDR3 amino acids: CASSQRTVGTEAFF. The CDR3 coding sequence is TGTGCCAGCAGCCAAAGGACGGTGGGGACTGAAGCTTTCTTT. The genes are TRBV3-1 and TRBJ1-1; no clear D. Trimming removed 2 bases at V and 5 bases at J, with 12 bases between. CDR3 size: 14 residues. CDR1 is LGHDT and CDR2 is YNNKEL in the germline V gene (reference sequence).

There are a few counts of this clonotype. This chain connects TRBV6-5 to TRBJ1-6, with no clear D. The ends were cut back, 6 bases at V and 7 bases at J, with 7 bases in the middle. Germline V gene sequence: CDR1 MNHEY, CDR2 SVGAGI. This CDR3 comprises 12 residues. The DNA of the CDR3 is TGTGCCAGCAGCAGAGCCAATTCACCCCTCCACTTT. This gives the protein CASSRANSPLHF.

This clonotype turned up a few times. CDR3 sequence: CASSAGPGGLETQYF. The DNA of the CDR3 is TGCGCCAGCAGCGCCGGCCCAGGGGGCCTGGAGACCCAGTACTTC. V and J are TRBV5-1 and TRBJ2-5, with 8 bases aligning to TRBD1. There are 15 residues in the CDR3. CDR1 and CDR2 from the germline V gene are SGHRS and YFSETQ. V shed 4 bases, J shed 5 bases, and the junction held 10 bases outside the gene matches.

This clonotype was seen a handful of times. The chain employs TRBV5-5 and TRBJ1-4; a weak D match, TRBD1 (5 bases). This CDR3 region has 14 residues. V shed 2 bases and J shed 6 bases, with 11 bases lying between them. Germline V gene sequence: CDR1 SGHKS, CDR2 YYEKEE (reference sequence). DNA for the CDR3: TGTGCCAGCAGCTTCCCGGGACGAGATGAAAAACTGTTTTTT. Its translation is CASSFPGRDEKLFF. Based on the CDR3 plus reference TRBV5-5 and TRBJ1-4, the full variable domain is DAGVTQSPTHLIKTRGQQVTLRCSPISGHKSVSWYQQVLGQGPQFIFQYYEKEERGRGNFPDRFSARQFPNYSSELNVNALLLGDSALYLCASSFPGRDEKLFFGSGTQLSVL.

The CDR3 spells CASSLRWPRDMEEQYF. The CDR3 DNA is TGTGCCAGCAGCTTACGATGGCCACGGGACATGGAGGAGCAGTACTTC. V gene TRBV7-9 combines with J gene TRBJ2-7, with a tentative D call TRBD1 (6 bases). Trimming removed 2 bases from V and 7 bases from J, with 21 bases in between. The germline gives CDR1 SEHNR, CDR2 FQNEAQ (reference sequence). The CDR3 totals 16 residues.

Details on this clonotype: A much larger clone sits a single nucleotide away, making a read error possible. The chain employs TRBV29-1 and TRBJ2-7; 9 nucleotides line up with TRBD2. Germline CDR1 and CDR2: SQVTM and ANQGSEA. This CDR3 spans 13 amino acids. For the CDR3, the DNA is TGCAGCGCCTTCGCGGGAGGGGGCTACGGGCAGTACTTC. Translating it yields CSAFAGGGYGQYF.

A few counts support this clonotype. The chain is built from TRBV9 and TRBJ2-3, with D possibly matching TRBD2 (6 bases). Trimming removed 4 bases from V and 4 bases from J, with 19 bases in between. This CDR3 has 16 amino acids. Per the germline V gene, CDR1 is SGDLS and CDR2 is YYNGEE. The CDR3 here is CASSYGLSGLSDTQYF. In nucleotides, the CDR3 is TGTGCCAGCAGCTACGGTCTAAGCGGGTTATCAGATACGCAGTATTTT.

This clonotype was picked up a small number of times. The V call is TRBV6-6, the J call TRBJ2-1; 11 nucleotides agree with TRBD1. Germline lookup yields CDR1 MNHNY and CDR2 SVGAGI (reference sequence). This CDR3 spans 14 amino acids. V shed 6 bases and J 6 bases; nucleotides not matched to a gene: 4. CDR3: CASRRGTGGNEQFF. Written as DNA, the CDR3 is TGTGCCAGCAGAAGGGGGACAGGGGGCAATGAGCAGTTCTTC.

In its sample, this clonotype was seen a few times. The V gene is TRBV7-9, the J gene TRBJ2-7; 11 positions match TRBD1. The CDR3 is made up of 14 amino acids. Germline values: CDR1 SEHNR, CDR2 FQNEAQ (reference sequence). J gave up 4 bases and V 5 bases, and 4 bases lay outside the gene matches. The DNA of the CDR3 is TGTGCCAGCAGCCAGGACAGGGGGCCATACGAGCAGTACTTC. Its protein product is CASSQDRGPYEQYF.

The chain recombines TRBV18 with TRBJ1-2, with D perhaps matching TRBD1 (5 bases). CDR1 and CDR2 (germline): KGHSH, LQKENI. V was trimmed by 6 bases and J by 4 bases, leaving 21 bases between them. The CDR3 loop spans 16 amino acids. This CDR3 is CASSPVGGVNVYGYTF. CDR3 DNA: TGTGCCAGCTCGCCGGTGGGAGGGGTCAACGTCTATGGCTACACCTTC.